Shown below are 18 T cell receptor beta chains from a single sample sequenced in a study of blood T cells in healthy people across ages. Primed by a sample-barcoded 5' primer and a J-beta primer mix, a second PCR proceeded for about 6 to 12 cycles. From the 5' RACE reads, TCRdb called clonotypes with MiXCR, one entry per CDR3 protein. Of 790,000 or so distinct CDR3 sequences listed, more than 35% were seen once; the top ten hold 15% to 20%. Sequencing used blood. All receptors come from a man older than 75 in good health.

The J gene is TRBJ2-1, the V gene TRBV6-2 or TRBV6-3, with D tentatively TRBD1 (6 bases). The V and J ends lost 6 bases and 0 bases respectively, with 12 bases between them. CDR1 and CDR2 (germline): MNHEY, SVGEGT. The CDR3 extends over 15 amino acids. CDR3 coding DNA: TGTGCCAGCAGCAGGGGCCCTAGCTCCTACAATGAGCAGTTCTTC. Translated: CASSRGPSSYNEQFF.

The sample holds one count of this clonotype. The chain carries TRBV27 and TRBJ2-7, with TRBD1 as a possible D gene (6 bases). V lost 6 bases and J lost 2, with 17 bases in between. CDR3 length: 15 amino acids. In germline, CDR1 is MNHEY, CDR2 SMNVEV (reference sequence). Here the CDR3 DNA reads TGTGCCAGCAGACTCGGCCCCGGACAGCCCTACGAGCAGTACTTC. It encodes CASRLGPGQPYEQYF.

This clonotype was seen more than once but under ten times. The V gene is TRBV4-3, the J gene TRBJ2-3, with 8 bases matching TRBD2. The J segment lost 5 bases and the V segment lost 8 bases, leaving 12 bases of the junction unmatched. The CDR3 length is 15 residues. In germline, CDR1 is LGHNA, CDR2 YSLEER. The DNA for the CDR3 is TGCGCCAGCCCCCAGAGGCGGGAGGAGAAAGATACGCAGTATTTT. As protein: CASPQRREEKDTQYF.

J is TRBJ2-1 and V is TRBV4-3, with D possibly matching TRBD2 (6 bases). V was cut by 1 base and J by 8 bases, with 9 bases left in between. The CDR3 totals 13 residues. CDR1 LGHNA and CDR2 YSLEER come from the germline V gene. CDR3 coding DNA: TGCGCCAGCAGCCAAGTAGTAGCGGATGAGCAGTTCTTC. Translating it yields CASSQVVADEQFF.

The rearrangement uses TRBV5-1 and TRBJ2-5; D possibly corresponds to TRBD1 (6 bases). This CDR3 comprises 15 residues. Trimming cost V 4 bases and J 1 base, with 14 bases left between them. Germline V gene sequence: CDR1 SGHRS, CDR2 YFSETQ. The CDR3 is CASSLHTGSQETQYF. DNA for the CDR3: TGCGCCAGCAGCCTACATACAGGGTCCCAAGAGACCCAGTACTTC.

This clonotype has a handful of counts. The CDR3 sequence: CASSILTQGPYYEQYF. For the CDR3, the DNA is TGTGCCAGTAGTATACTCACCCAGGGGCCATACTACGAGCAGTACTTC. The chain carries TRBV19 and TRBJ2-7, with a tentative D call TRBD1 (6 bases). Trimming took 2 bases from V and 3 from J, leaving 17 bases between them. Germline V gene lookup returns CDR1 LNHDA and CDR2 SQIVND (reference sequence). The CDR3 runs to 16 residues.

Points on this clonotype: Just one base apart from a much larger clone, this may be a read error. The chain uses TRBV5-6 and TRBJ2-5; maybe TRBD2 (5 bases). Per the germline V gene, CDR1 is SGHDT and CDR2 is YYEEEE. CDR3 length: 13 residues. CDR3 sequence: CASILGRRETQYF. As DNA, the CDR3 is TGTGCCAGCATCTTGGGCAGGAGGGAGACCCAGTACTTC.

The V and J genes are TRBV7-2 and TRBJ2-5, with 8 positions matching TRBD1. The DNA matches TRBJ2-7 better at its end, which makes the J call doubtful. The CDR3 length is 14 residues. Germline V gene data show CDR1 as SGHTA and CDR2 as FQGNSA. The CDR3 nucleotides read TGTGCCAGCAGCCTGACGCAGGGGGCCCACGAGCAGTACTTC. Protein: CASSLTQGAHEQYF.

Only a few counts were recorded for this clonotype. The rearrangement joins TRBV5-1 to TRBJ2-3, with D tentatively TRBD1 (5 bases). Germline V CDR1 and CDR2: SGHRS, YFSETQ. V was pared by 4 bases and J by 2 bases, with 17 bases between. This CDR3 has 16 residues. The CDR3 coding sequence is TGCGCCAGCAGCATATCAGGTGGGGCATCCACAGATACGCAGTATTTT. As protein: CASSISGGASTDTQYF. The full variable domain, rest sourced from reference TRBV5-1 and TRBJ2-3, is KAGVTQTPRYLIKTRGQQVTLSCSPISGHRSVSWYQQTPGQGLQFLFEYFSETQRNKGNFPGRFSGRQFSNSRSEMNVSTLELGDSALYLCASSISGGASTDTQYFGPGTRLTVL.

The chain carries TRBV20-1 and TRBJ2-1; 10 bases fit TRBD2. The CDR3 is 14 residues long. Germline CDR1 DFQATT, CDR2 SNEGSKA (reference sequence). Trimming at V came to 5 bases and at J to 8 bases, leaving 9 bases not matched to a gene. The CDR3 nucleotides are TGCAGTGCTTACAGCGGGAGGGGATACGATGAGCAGTTCTTC. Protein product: CSAYSGRGYDEQFF.

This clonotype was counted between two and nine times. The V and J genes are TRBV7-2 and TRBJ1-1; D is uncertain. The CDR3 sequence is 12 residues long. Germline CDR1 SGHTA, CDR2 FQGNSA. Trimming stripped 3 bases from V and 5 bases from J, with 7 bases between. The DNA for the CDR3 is TGTGCCAGCAGCTTGGGATGGACTGAAGCTTTCTTT. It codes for CASSLGWTEAFF.

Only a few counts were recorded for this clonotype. CDR3 region: CASSDSVYEQYF. CDR3 bases: TGTGCCAGCAGTGATTCCGTCTACGAGCAGTACTTC. This sequence joins TRBV25-1 and TRBJ2-7; D remains unclear. Looked up from germline, CDR1 is MGHDK and CDR2 is SYGVNS. V lost 3 bases, J lost 3 bases, and 6 bases lay in between. The CDR3 loop spans 12 amino acids.

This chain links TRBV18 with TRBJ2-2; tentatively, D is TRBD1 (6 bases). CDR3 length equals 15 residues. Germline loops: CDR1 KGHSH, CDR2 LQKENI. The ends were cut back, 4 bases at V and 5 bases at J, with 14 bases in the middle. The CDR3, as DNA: TGTGCCAGCTCACGCCGGGACACTGGAACCGGGGAGCTGTTTTTT. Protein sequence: CASSRRDTGTGELFF.

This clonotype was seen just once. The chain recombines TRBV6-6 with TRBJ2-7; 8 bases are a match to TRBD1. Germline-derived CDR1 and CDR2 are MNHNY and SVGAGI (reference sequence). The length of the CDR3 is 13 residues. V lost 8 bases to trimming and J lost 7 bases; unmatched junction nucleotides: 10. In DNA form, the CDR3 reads TGTGCCAGCGCAGGACAGGGTTTCAATGAGCAGTACTTC. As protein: CASAGQGFNEQYF.

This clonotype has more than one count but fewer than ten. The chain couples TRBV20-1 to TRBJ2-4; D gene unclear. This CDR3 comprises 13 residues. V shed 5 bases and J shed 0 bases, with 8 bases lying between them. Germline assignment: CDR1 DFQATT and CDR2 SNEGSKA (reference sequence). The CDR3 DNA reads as TGCAGTGCTCCCCACGTAGCCAAAAACATTCAGTACTTC. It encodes CSAPHVAKNIQYF.

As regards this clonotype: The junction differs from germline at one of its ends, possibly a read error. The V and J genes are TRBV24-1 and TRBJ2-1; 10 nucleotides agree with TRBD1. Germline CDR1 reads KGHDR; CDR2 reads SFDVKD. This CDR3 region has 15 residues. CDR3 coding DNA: TGTGCCACCCGGGGGGGACAGGGGCCCTACAGTGAGCAGTTCTTC. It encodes CATRGGQGPYSEQFF.

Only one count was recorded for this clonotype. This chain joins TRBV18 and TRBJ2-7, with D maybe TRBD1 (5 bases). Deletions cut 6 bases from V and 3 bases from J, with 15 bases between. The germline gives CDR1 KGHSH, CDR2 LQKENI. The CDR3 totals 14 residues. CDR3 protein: CASSHGQTYYEQYF. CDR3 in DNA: TGTGCCAGCTCCCACGGACAAACCTACTACGAGCAGTACTTC. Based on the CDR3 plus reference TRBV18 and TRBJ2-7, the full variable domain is NAGVMQNPRHLVRRRGQEARLRCSPMKGHSHVYWYRQLPEEGLKFMVYLQKENIIDESGMPKERFSAEFPKEGPSILRIQQVVRGDSAAYFCASSHGQTYYEQYFGPGTRLTVT.

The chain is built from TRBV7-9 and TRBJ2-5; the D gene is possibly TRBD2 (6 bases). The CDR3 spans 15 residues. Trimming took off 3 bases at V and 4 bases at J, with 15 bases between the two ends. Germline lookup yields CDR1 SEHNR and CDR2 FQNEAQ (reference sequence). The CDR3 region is CASSFGGGMGETQYF. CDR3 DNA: TGTGCCAGCAGCTTTGGTGGAGGGATGGGAGAGACCCAGTACTTC.